The clone carrying this T cell receptor (beta chain) was detected only a few times. As to treatment: oral pan-JAK inhibitor, 5-10 mg twice daily. This sample is part of a study of CD8+ T cells in alopecia areata. It was cDNA, reverse transcribed from extracted RNA, that served as the sequencing template. Assay: immunoSEQ multiplex PCR; the TCRdb copy retains only in-frame clones and omits some. The sample contains about 260,000 clones, 60% of which appear only once. Between the trimmed V and J ends, which lost 1 base and 2 bases, there was a span of 12 bases. CDR1 is SGHTA, CDR2 FQGNSA, per germline. The CDR3 totals 15 residues.

Sequenced material: CD4+ T cells sorted from blood, taken around week 52, from a patient treated with tofacitinib. The rearrangement joins TRBV7-2 to TRBJ2-7; D may be TRBD2 (6 bases). The origin of this receptor is a human donor with alopecia areata. The CDR3 nucleotides read TGTGCCAGCAGCTTAGGAGCTAGCGCTACCTACGAGCAGTACTTC. Protein: CASSLGASATYEQYF.